The 27 T cell receptor beta chains listed next were all sequenced from one sample in a study of identical twins. Each CDR3 protein is one row after TCRdb ran MiXCR on the 5' RACE reads. This table has 450,000 to 650,000 distinct CDR3 sequences, 12% to 15% appearing once. A further study also used this sample, focusing on yellow fever vaccine responses in identical twins.

The material sequenced was CD4+ T cells sorted from blood. The receptors derive from a woman younger than 30 in good health.

J is TRBJ1-2 and V is TRBV29-1; D remains unclear. Germline V gene sequence: CDR1 SQVTM, CDR2 ANQGSEA. The CDR3 runs 11 residues. Trimming removed 1 base from V and 6 bases from J, with 6 bases in between. CDR3 nucleotide sequence: TGCAGCGTTGAAGGCGGCGATGGCTACACCTTC. Translation: CSVEGGDGYTF.

The rearrangement uses TRBV27 and TRBJ2-7; the D call may be TRBD1 or TRBD2 (5 bases each). Germline CDR1 reads MNHEY; CDR2 reads SMNVEV (reference sequence). V was cut by 6 bases and J by 4 bases, with 19 bases left in between. The CDR3 has 15 residues. The CDR3 loop is CASRPAPWGSYEQYV. The CDR3, as DNA: TGTGCCAGCAGACCGGCCCCATGGGGGAGTTACGAGCAGTACGTC.

This clonotype came up a few times. The chain carries TRBV20-1 and TRBJ1-1; D possibly corresponds to TRBD1 (5 bases). Between the trimmed V and J ends, which lost 0 bases and 0 bases, there was a span of 11 bases. The CDR3 totals 15 residues. Germline V gene lookup returns CDR1 DFQATT and CDR2 SNEGSKA (reference sequence). CDR3 nucleotide sequence: TGCAGTGCTAGAGAACTAGGACACTTGAACACTGAAGCTTTCTTT. It specifies CSARELGHLNTEAFF.

This clonotype occurred a few times. The V call is TRBV3-1, the J call TRBJ1-1; D perhaps matches TRBD1 (5 bases). Germline lookup yields CDR1 LGHDT and CDR2 YNNKEL (reference sequence). The CDR3 contains 17 residues. V was pared by 1 base and J by 2 bases, with 17 bases between. This CDR3 is CASSQASRGLGNTEAFF. CDR3 nucleotide sequence: TGTGCCAGCAGCCAAGCTTCTAGGGGTTTGGGAAACACTGAAGCTTTCTTT.

The V call is TRBV20-1, the J call TRBJ2-5, with D perhaps matching TRBD2 (7 bases). The V gene lost 6 bases and the J gene lost 1 base, with 18 bases spanning the gap. The CDR3 is 15 residues long. CDR1 and CDR2 from the germline V gene are DFQATT and SNEGSKA (reference sequence). CDR3 bases: TGCAGTGCCCCCCCTCCTGCGGGGGCCCAAGAGACCCAGTACTTC. Translated: CSAPPPAGAQETQYF.

This clonotype has a handful of counts. The chain is built from TRBV10-3 and TRBJ2-1; 12 bases line up with TRBD2. The germline V gene has CDR1 ENHRY and CDR2 SYGVKD. V shed 3 bases, J shed 2 bases, and the junction held 8 bases outside the gene matches. This CDR3 is 18 amino acids long. Written as DNA, the CDR3 is TGTGCCATCAGTGACCCGACTAGCGGGAGAATAACCTACAATGAGCAGTTCTTC. Translating gives CAISDPTSGRITYNEQFF.

This clonotype was seen repeatedly, ten times or more. The chain combines TRBV29-1 with TRBJ2-4; no clear D. The germline V gene has CDR1 SQVTM and CDR2 ANQGSEA. This CDR3 has 11 amino acids. Trimming shortened V by 4 bases and J by 0 bases, and 1 base separated the two germline ends. The CDR3 DNA reads TGCAGCGTTGTAGCCAAAAACATTCAGTACTTC. Amino acid sequence: CSVVAKNIQYF.

This clonotype was seen a handful of times. The chain joins TRBV5-8 to TRBJ2-3; D is uncertain. The CDR3 extends over 15 amino acids. Germline CDR1 SGHTS, CDR2 YDEGEE. V dropped 0 bases and J dropped 1 base, with 9 bases sitting between them. The CDR3, as DNA: TGTGCCAGCAGCTTGGCCCTTTCTGGCACAGATACGCAGTATTTT. Its protein product is CASSLALSGTDTQYF. The whole variable domain, filled in from reference TRBV5-8 and TRBJ2-3, reads EAGVTQSPTHLIKTRGQQATLRCSPISGHTSVYWYQQALGLGLQFLLWYDEGEERNRGNFPPRFSGRQFPNYSSELNVNALELEDSALYLCASSLALSGTDTQYFGPGTRLTVL.

The chain uses TRBV19 and TRBJ2-2; D is unresolved. V dropped 7 bases and J dropped 4 bases, with 10 bases sitting between them. Germline values: CDR1 LNHDA, CDR2 SQIVND (reference sequence). The CDR3 extends over 13 amino acids. The CDR3 spells CASNTHSTGELFF. For the CDR3, the DNA is TGTGCCAGTAACACCCATTCCACCGGGGAGCTGTTTTTT.

V and J are TRBV5-1 and TRBJ2-3, with D perhaps TRBD1 or TRBD2 (5 bases each). The germline V gene encodes CDR1 SGHRS and CDR2 YFSETQ. Trimming took 1 base from V and 0 from J, leaving 9 bases between them. The CDR3 has 15 residues. The CDR3 loop reads CASSLFGASTDTQYF. The CDR3 nucleotides are TGCGCCAGCAGCTTGTTCGGGGCCAGCACAGATACGCAGTATTTT.

CDR3 sequence reads: CASSPFDSVTYEQYF. CDR3 DNA sequence: TGTGCCAGCAGCCCCTTCGACAGCGTTACCTACGAGCAGTACTTC. This rearrangement joins TRBV14 to TRBJ2-7, with TRBD1 as a possible D gene (5 bases). With 4 bases removed from V and 2 bases from J, the gap between germline ends came to 15 bases. The CDR3 is 15 amino acids. Germline CDR1 reads SGHDN; CDR2 reads FVKESK.

This clonotype was seen a handful of times. The chain uses TRBV7-6 and TRBJ2-7, with D perhaps TRBD1 or TRBD2 (5 bases each). In germline, CDR1 is SGHVS, CDR2 FNYEAQ. Deletions cut 4 bases from V and 3 bases from J, with 16 bases between. The CDR3 sequence is 15 residues long. CDR3 residues: CASSWGYGISYEQYF. The CDR3 region has the DNA TGTGCCAGCAGCTGGGGGTACGGGATCAGCTACGAGCAGTACTTC.

CDR3: CASSQGPQKNTEAFF. The CDR3 bases are TGTGCCAGCTCACAGGGACCGCAAAAAAACACTGAAGCTTTCTTT. This chain uses TRBV18 with TRBJ1-1; possibly TRBD1 for D (5 bases). V gave up 4 bases and J gave up 2 bases, with 14 bases separating them. Per the germline V gene, CDR1 is KGHSH and CDR2 is LQKENI. This CDR3 is 15 amino acids long.

In this sample, this clonotype turned up a few times. The chain employs TRBV18 and TRBJ2-5, with D uncertain. Germline V gives CDR1 KGHSH, CDR2 LQKENI. Trimming removed 2 bases from V and 0 bases from J, with 4 bases in between. This CDR3 contains 13 residues. CDR3 DNA sequence: TGTGCCAGCTCACCAATCCACCAAGAGACCCAGTACTTC. Protein: CASSPIHQETQYF.

The gene calls are TRBV10-3 and TRBJ1-5; 7 bases agree with TRBD1. V trimming: 11 bases; J trimming: 3 bases; junction bases outside the gene matches: 4. Germline CDR1 and CDR2: ENHRY and SYGVKD. This CDR3 region has 12 residues. The CDR3 DNA is TGTGCCGTCGGACAGGTCAATCAGCCCCAGCATTTT. Translating it yields CAVGQVNQPQHF.

This clonotype has only a few counts. CDR3 amino acids: CASSYSGVHGYTF. CDR3 nucleotide sequence: TGTGCCAGCAGTTACTCCGGGGTGCATGGCTACACCTTC. The rearrangement joins TRBV6-5 to TRBJ1-2, with no clear D. This CDR3 is built from 13 residues. Trimming left V 0 bases short and J 6 bases short, with 8 bases between. The germline CDR1 and CDR2 sequences are MNHEY and SVGAGI.

The V and J genes are TRBV11-2 and TRBJ2-6; 10 bases line up with TRBD2. This CDR3 has 20 amino acids. The J segment lost 1 base and the V segment lost 2 bases, leaving 11 bases of the junction unmatched. The germline V gene has CDR1 SGHAT and CDR2 FQNNGV. CDR3 in DNA: TGTGCCAGCAGCTTAAATTTTCCTAGCGGGAGAGTTTCTGGGGCCAACGTCCTGACTTTC. Translating it yields CASSLNFPSGRVSGANVLTF.

This clonotype was recorded many times. V gene TRBV2 combines with J gene TRBJ1-1; D may be TRBD1 (6 bases). This CDR3 is 17 amino acids long. Germline V gene sequence: CDR1 SNHLY, CDR2 FYNNEI. The V and J ends lost 1 base and 0 bases respectively, with 15 bases between them. For the CDR3, the DNA is TGTGCCAGCAGTGAAGGAGGGGGGGAGTCCATGAACACTGAAGCTTTCTTT. It is translated as CASSEGGGESMNTEAFF.

In its sample, this clonotype was seen a few times. V gene TRBV12-3 or TRBV12-4 combines with J gene TRBJ1-2; the match to TRBD1 covers 8 bases. CDR3 size: 15 residues. Germline trimming cut 1 base from V and 2 bases from J; bases unmatched to any gene: 3. CDR3 bases: TGTGCCAGCAGTTTAGGGACAGGGCCAAACTATGGCTACACCTTC. Its translation: CASSLGTGPNYGYTF.

The chain joins TRBV20-1 to TRBJ2-3, with 11 bases that match TRBD2. In germline, CDR1 is DFQATT, CDR2 SNEGSKA (reference sequence). The CDR3 has 15 residues. V dropped 3 bases and J dropped 2; count of bases not matched to a gene: 4. The CDR3 DNA is TGCAGTGCTAGTATGACTAGCGGGAACACAGATACGCAGTATTTT. This sequence encodes CSASMTSGNTDTQYF.

V is TRBV12-3 or TRBV12-4 and J is TRBJ2-7, with D possibly being TRBD1 (6 bases). V gave up 5 bases and J gave up 0 bases, with 14 bases separating them. The CDR3 contains 15 residues. CDR3 in amino acids: CASSSRDTGSYEQYF. The CDR3 DNA reads TGTGCCAGCAGTAGCCGGGACACGGGCTCCTACGAGCAGTACTTC.

This clonotype was seen many times. The chain has TRBV20-1 and TRBJ2-7; TRBD2 matches at 7 bases. The germline V gene has CDR1 DFQATT and CDR2 SNEGSKA (reference sequence). The junction had 8 bases not matched to a gene; V was cut back by 3 bases and J by 0 bases. The CDR3 extends over 15 amino acids. CDR3 region: CSASSGSGHSYEQYF. CDR3 in DNA: TGCAGTGCTAGTTCGGGTAGCGGGCACTCCTACGAGCAGTACTTC.

This rearrangement joins TRBV5-5 to TRBJ2-7; possible D gene TRBD1, 6 bases. CDR3 length: 14 amino acids. Trimming took off 8 bases at V and 5 bases at J, with 20 bases between the two ends. Germline CDR1 reads SGHKS; CDR2 reads YYEKEE (reference sequence). DNA of the CDR3: TGTGCCAGGAGCCCTGGGGGCTTACTCGACGAGCAGTACTTC. It is translated as CARSPGGLLDEQYF. The variable domain in full, with the rest retrieved from reference TRBV5-5 and TRBJ2-7, is DAGVTQSPTHLIKTRGQQVTLRCSPISGHKSVSWYQQVLGQGPQFIFQYYEKEERGRGNFPDRFSARQFPNYSSELNVNALLLGDSALYLCARSPGGLLDEQYFGPGTRLTVT.

The CDR3 spells CSASKATRSTGELFF. CDR3 coding DNA: TGCAGTGCCTCAAAGGCTACAAGGAGCACCGGGGAGCTGTTTTTT. This chain joins TRBV20-1 and TRBJ2-2, with D uncertain. CDR3 length: 15 amino acids. CDR1 DFQATT and CDR2 SNEGSKA come from the germline V gene (reference sequence). Trimming shortened V by 6 bases and J by 4 bases, and 18 bases separated the two germline ends.

This clonotype was recorded a few times. The V and J genes are TRBV3-1 and TRBJ2-7, with 10 bases fitting TRBD2. The germline V gene has CDR1 LGHDT and CDR2 YNNKEL (reference sequence). The CDR3 has 15 residues. With V trimmed by 2 bases and J by 3 bases, 4 bases remained unmatched. In DNA form, the CDR3 reads TGTGCCAGCAGCCAATGGGCTAGCGGGAGCTACGAGCAGTACTTC. Amino acids: CASSQWASGSYEQYF.

This clonotype was detected a few times. The V and J genes are TRBV24-1 and TRBJ2-3; the D gene could be TRBD1 or TRBD2 (5 bases each). CDR1 KGHDR and CDR2 SFDVKD come from the germline V gene. The CDR3 sequence is 15 residues long. The germline V and J ends were trimmed by 1 base and 4 bases, with 11 bases remaining between them. The CDR3 DNA reads as TGTGCCACCAGTGATTTTGCAGGGACCTCAGATACGCAGTATTTT. Residues: CATSDFAGTSDTQYF.

The chain joins TRBV5-1 to TRBJ1-5; D is unresolved. In germline, CDR1 is SGHRS, CDR2 YFSETQ. The CDR3 is 14 residues long. The V end lost 0 bases, the J end lost 4 bases, and 8 bases lay between the germline ends. The CDR3: CASSLDPENQPQHF. The CDR3 nucleotides read TGCGCCAGCAGCTTGGATCCAGAGAATCAGCCCCAGCATTTT.